The 8 T cell receptor beta chains given below trace back to one sample, sequenced in a study of shared clonotypes between healthy human individuals. TCRdb's copy holds only in-frame clones and misses some; the assay was immunoSEQ multiplex PCR. The sample holds some 2.1 million clones, about 95% seen once. Sequencing was performed on naive CD4+ T cells sorted from blood. Specified subset: CD45RA+ positively selected. These receptors all come from a man aged 18 to 30 in good health.

This clone appeared a single time. This rearrangement joins TRBV5-1 to TRBJ1-3; no definite D call. Looked up from germline, CDR1 is SGHRS and CDR2 is YFSETQ. CDR3 length: 18 amino acids. Between the trimmed V and J ends, which lost 0 bases and 0 bases, there was a span of 16 bases. For the CDR3, the DNA is TGCGCCAGCAGCTTGGGAATAGGGATGGTGGGCTCTGGAAACACCATATATTTT. This sequence encodes CASSLGIGMVGSGNTIYF.

V is TRBV18 and J is TRBJ2-7; TRBD2 matches at 9 bases. Germline values: CDR1 KGHSH, CDR2 LQKENI. The CDR3 runs to 15 residues. V dropped 5 bases and J dropped 4; count of bases not matched to a gene: 9. This CDR3 reads CASSSPGLAEYEQYF. The CDR3 DNA follows: TGTGCCAGCTCATCCCCGGGACTAGCAGAGTACGAGCAGTACTTC.

J is TRBJ2-1 and V is TRBV5-6; the match to TRBD1 covers 8 bases. The CDR3 is made up of 17 amino acids. The germline V gene has CDR1 SGHDT and CDR2 YYEEEE. V dropped 3 bases and J dropped 0; count of bases not matched to a gene: 8. The CDR3 coding sequence is TGTGCCAGCAGCTGGGGACAGGACTACCTCTCCTACAATGAGCAGTTCTTC. Translating it yields CASSWGQDYLSYNEQFF.

The chain carries TRBV5-4 and TRBJ2-3; D is undetermined. The germline V gene encodes CDR1 SGHNT and CDR2 YYREEE (reference sequence). V was pared by 0 bases and J by 5 bases, with 16 bases between. The CDR3 extends over 16 amino acids. CDR3 sequence: CASSLGGVGVRDTQYF. In DNA, the CDR3 is TGTGCCAGCAGCTTGGGGGGTGTTGGCGTCAGAGATACGCAGTATTTT.

The genes are TRBV18 and TRBJ2-7, with D hard to call. The CDR3 is 13 residues long. Deletions cut 8 bases from V and 3 bases from J, with 14 bases between. In germline, CDR1 is KGHSH, CDR2 LQKENI. The CDR3 bases are TGTGCCAGCACTACCGGTACACTCTACGAGCAGTACTTC. It encodes CASTTGTLYEQYF.

The chain links TRBV7-8 to TRBJ2-7; D is unresolved. The CDR3 runs 13 residues. Trimming took off 1 base at V and 3 bases at J, with 7 bases between the two ends. Per germline, CDR1 SGHVS and CDR2 FQNEAQ. In DNA form, the CDR3 reads TGTGCCAGCAGCTTAGGACCCGACTACGAGCAGTACTTC. Translation gives CASSLGPDYEQYF.

V usage is TRBV4-3 and J usage is TRBJ2-1; 9 nucleotides agree with TRBD2. The V gene's germline CDR1 is LGHNA and CDR2 YSLEER. CDR3 length: 15 amino acids. J lost 2 bases, V lost 4 bases, and 3 bases had no gene match. Here the CDR3 reads CASSPSSGTYNEQFF. In DNA, the CDR3 is TGCGCCAGCAGCCCCTCTAGCGGGACCTACAATGAGCAGTTCTTC.

The rearrangement links TRBV29-1 to TRBJ1-5; D not certain. CDR3 length: 13 residues. The V gene lost 5 bases and the J gene lost 0 bases, with 8 bases spanning the gap. Germline lookup yields CDR1 SQVTM and CDR2 ANQGSEA. The CDR3 nucleotides read TGCAGCGTTCAGGAATATAGCAATCAGCCCCAGCATTTT. It specifies CSVQEYSNQPQHF.